Below are 3 T cell receptor beta chains sequenced from a single sample in a study of shared clonotypes between healthy human individuals. The assay was immunoSEQ multiplex PCR, and TCRdb's table has in-frame clones only and misses some. This sample carries 550,000 to 850,000 clones, under 80% of them seen once, and the ten largest clones take over 1.5%. Sequencing was done on a sample of memory CD4+ T cells sorted from blood. Subset noted: CD45RA-negative fraction. The source of these receptors is a woman in her 30s in good health.

With regard to this clone: This specimen includes other DNA sequences encoding the same CDR3. J is TRBJ2-7 and V is TRBV5-1; TRBD2 matches at 8 bases. V lost 4 bases and J lost 0; bases outside the gene matches: 6. This CDR3 has 15 residues. Germline V gene sequence: CDR1 SGHRS, CDR2 YFSETQ. The CDR3 sequence is CASSTLAGSSYEQYF. The CDR3 nucleotides are TGCGCCAGCAGCACCTTAGCGGGGAGCTCCTACGAGCAGTACTTC.

The chain carries TRBV28 and TRBJ1-4; 10 bases align to TRBD1. Trimming removed 2 bases from V and 5 bases from J; junction bases left unmatched: 8. The CDR3 runs to 17 residues. CDR1 is MDHEN and CDR2 is SYDVKM in the germline V gene. CDR3 DNA: TGTGCCAGCAGTTTACCCCTACCGGGACAGGGGAATGAAAAACTGTTTTTT. Its translation is CASSLPLPGQGNEKLFF. The full variable domain, completed using reference TRBV28 and TRBJ1-4, is DVKVTQSSRYLVKRTGEKVFLECVQDMDHENMFWYRQDPGLGLRLIYFSYDVKMKEKGDIPEGYSVSREKKERFSLILESASTNQTSMYLCASSLPLPGQGNEKLFFGSGTQLSVL.

The gene calls are TRBV7-9 and TRBJ2-7; D is possibly TRBD1 (8 bases). Looked up from germline, CDR1 is SEHNR and CDR2 is FQNEAQ (reference sequence). The V and J ends lost 5 bases and 1 base respectively, with 15 bases between them. The CDR3 totals 15 residues. CDR3 sequence: CASSPDRGLSYEQYF. CDR3 DNA sequence: TGTGCCAGCAGCCCCGACAGGGGACTATCCTACGAGCAGTACTTC.